This TCR beta chain was sequenced in a study of CD8 T cells in Susac syndrome (dated by TCRdb to between 2018 and 2021). About the investigation overall: The study used repertoire sequencing to test whether antigen drove CD8+ T cell activation and differentiation in Susac syndrome. Clonality of the CD8+ T cell repertoire was compared between over 10 healthy donors, about 14 Susac syndrome patients and under 19 multiple sclerosis patients. What the authors observed across the whole study: The number of individuals in the TCR sequencing and HLA analysis was recognized as being relatively small.

Peripheral blood CD8+ and CD4+ T cells from healthy donors, Susac syndrome patients and multiple sclerosis patients were profiled using high-throughput TCR beta sequencing. The multiple sclerosis controls were treatment-naive patients whose relapsing-remitting disease, either stable or active, fulfilled the revised McDonald criteria. Bulk CD8+ and CD4+ T cells were purified by magnetic negative isolation, while CD8+ TEMRA cells were enriched using FACS. Blood was collected in EDTA tubes and processed within 24 hours, with PBMCs isolated through density gradient centrifugation. PBMCs intended for TCR sequencing were frozen in liquid nitrogen and were later thawed in a 37 degrees C water bath. A purity of at least 90% was achieved for sorted or isolated CD4+, CD8+ and CD8+ TEMRA cells. The CDR3 measures 15 amino acids from cysteine to phenylalanine. Only the CDR3 part of the read is kept: 45 bases, read in frame from the first base. The germline V gene supplies CDR1 MNHEY and CDR2 SVGAGI. V is pruned by 8 bases and J by 4 bases, leaving 6 bases of the junction without a gene match.

RNA was extracted with the RNeasy kit and roughly 0.5 to 1 ug was reverse transcribed using random hexamers. The immunoSEQ multiplex PCR assay, covering 54 Vbeta and 13 Jbeta segments, was used to amplify TCR beta CDR3 regions. PCR amplification bias was corrected by using a synthetic template baseline for primer optimization and computational correction. The paper's processing steps were these. Only productive sequences were kept, with reads annotated to V, D and J genes according to IMGT and analyzed in immunoSEQ Analyzer. Clonality was computed as one minus Shannon entropy normalized by log2 of the number of productive unique sequences. Public and private clones were assessed among the 100 most prevalent clones of each patient and control. Clones were defined as Susac-specific when absent from the healthy and MS cohorts, from about 970 published viral clones and from other ImmuneACCESS disease sequences. TCRdb's own reprocessing of the public reads used fastp at Q25 and MiXCR and kept productive beta chains. One record per CDR3 amino acid sequence lists the most common genes and DNA. TCRdb's processing, not the authors', yielded these V and J calls. Present in this sample are about 430,000 distinct CDR3 sequences, more than 80% of which were seen just once. The ten largest account for under 0.15% of the sample.

In regard to this clonotype: Its antigen has not been determined. No base quality values were provided; no much bigger clone lies one nucleotide off.

The sample taken for sequencing was CD8+ T cells from PBMCs. The V and J genes are TRBV6-5 and TRBJ2-7, with TRBD2 identical over 15 junction bases. The sequence was collected from a human donor with multiple sclerosis. The CDR3 protein sequence reads: CASSGLAGGTYEQYF. In nucleotides, the sequence is TGTGCCAGCTCGGGACTAGCGGGAGGAACTTACGAGCAGTACTTC.